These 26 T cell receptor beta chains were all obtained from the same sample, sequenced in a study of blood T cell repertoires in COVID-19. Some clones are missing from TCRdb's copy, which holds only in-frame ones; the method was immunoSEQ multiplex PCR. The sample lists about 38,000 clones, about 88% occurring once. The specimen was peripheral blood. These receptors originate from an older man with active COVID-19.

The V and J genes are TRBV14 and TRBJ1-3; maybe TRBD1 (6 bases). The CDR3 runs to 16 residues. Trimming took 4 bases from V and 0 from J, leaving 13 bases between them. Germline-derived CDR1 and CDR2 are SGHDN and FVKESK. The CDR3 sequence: CASSLWTAISGNTIYF. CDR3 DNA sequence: TGTGCCAGCAGCCTATGGACAGCTATCTCTGGAAACACCATATATTTT. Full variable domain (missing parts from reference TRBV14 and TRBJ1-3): EAGVTQFPSHSVIEKGQTVTLRCDPISGHDNLYWYRRVMGKEIKFLLHFVKESKQDESGMPNNRFLAERTGGTYSTLKVQPAELEDSGVYFCASSLWTAISGNTIYFGEGSWLTVV.

The DNA of the CDR3 is TGTGCCAGCAGCTTAAGGGACGGACAGCTGGGCCAAGAGACCCAGTACTTC. Translating it yields CASSLRDGQLGQETQYF. The chain joins TRBV7-3 to TRBJ2-5; TRBD1 might be the D (6 bases). Trimming stripped 1 base from V and 1 base from J, with 16 bases between. The CDR3 contains 17 residues. Looked up from germline, CDR1 is SGHTA and CDR2 is FQGTGA.

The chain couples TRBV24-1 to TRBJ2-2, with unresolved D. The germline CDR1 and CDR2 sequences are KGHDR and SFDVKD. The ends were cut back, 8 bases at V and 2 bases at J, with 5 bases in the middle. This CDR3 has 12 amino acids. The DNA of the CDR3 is TGTGCCACCATGGCTAACACCGGGGAGCTGTTTTTT. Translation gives CATMANTGELFF.

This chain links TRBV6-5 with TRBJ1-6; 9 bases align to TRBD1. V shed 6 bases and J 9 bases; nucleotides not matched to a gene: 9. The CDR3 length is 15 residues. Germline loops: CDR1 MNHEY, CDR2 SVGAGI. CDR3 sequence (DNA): TGTGCCAGCAGCCCCCGGGACAGGGTTGGTTCACCCCTCCACTTT. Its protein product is CASSPRDRVGSPLHF.

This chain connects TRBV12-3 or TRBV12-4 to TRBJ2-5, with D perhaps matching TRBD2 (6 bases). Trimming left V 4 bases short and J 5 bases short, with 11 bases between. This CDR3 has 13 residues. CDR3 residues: CASSYQGLETQYF. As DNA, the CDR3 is TGTGCCAGCAGTTATCAGGGACTGGAGACCCAGTACTTC.

The chain's CDR3 is CAWSPGTGGTTTGELFF. Written as DNA, the CDR3 is TGTGCCTGGAGTCCCGGGACAGGGGGAACGACCACCGGGGAGCTGTTTTTT. V usage is TRBV30 and J usage is TRBJ2-2; TRBD1 agrees at 11 bases. Per germline, CDR1 GTSNPN and CDR2 SVGIG (reference sequence). The CDR3 has 17 amino acids. V trimming: 2 bases; J trimming: 4 bases; junction bases outside the gene matches: 9.

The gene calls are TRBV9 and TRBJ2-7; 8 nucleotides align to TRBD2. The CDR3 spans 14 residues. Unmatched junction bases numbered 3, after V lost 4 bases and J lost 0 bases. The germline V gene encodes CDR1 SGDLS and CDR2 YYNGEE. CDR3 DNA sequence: TGTGCCAGCAGCAAACTAGCGGTCTCCTACGAGCAGTACTTC. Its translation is CASSKLAVSYEQYF.

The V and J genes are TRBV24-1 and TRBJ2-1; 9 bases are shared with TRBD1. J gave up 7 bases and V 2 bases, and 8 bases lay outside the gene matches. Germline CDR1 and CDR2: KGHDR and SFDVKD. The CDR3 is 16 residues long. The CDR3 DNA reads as TGTGCCACCAGTGATTACGGGACAGGGTTATGGAATGAGCAGTTCTTC. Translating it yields CATSDYGTGLWNEQFF.

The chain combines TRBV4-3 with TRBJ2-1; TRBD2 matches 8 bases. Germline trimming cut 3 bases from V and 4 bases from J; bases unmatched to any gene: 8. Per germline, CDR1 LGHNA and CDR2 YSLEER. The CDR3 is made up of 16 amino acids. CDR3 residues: CASSQWSGSGYNEQFF. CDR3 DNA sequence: TGCGCCAGCAGCCAGTGGAGCGGGAGTGGGTACAATGAGCAGTTCTTC.

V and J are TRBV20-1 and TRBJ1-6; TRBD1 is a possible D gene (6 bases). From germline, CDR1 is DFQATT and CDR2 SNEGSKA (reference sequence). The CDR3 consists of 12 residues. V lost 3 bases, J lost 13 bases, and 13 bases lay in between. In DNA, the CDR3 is TGCAGTGCTAGTGGCCGGGGGGCGCCCCTCCACTTT. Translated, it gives CSASGRGAPLHF.

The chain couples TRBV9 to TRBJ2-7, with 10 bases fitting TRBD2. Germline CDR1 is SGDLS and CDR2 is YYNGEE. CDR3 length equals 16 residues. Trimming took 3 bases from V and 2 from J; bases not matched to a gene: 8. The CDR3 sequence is CASSGRVAGGPYEQYF. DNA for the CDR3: TGTGCCAGCAGCGGACGGGTAGCGGGGGGTCCCTACGAGCAGTACTTC.

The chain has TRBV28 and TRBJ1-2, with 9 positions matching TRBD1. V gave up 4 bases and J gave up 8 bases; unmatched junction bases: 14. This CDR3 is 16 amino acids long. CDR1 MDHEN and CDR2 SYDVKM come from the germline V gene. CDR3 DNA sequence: TGTGCCAGCAGTTCACCCGCCCCGGGACAGGGTTTAGGCTACACCTTC. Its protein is CASSSPAPGQGLGYTF.

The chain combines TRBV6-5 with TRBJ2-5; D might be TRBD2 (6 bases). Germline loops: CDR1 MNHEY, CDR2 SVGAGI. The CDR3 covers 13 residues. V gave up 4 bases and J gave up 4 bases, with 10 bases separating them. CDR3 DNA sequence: TGTGCCAGCAGTTGGTCCGGGAGAGAGACCCAGTACTTC. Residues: CASSWSGRETQYF.

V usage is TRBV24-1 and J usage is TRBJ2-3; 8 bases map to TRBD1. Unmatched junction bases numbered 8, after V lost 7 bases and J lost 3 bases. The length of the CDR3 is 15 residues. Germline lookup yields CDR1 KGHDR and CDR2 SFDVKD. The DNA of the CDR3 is TGTGCCACCAGCCCCGGGACAGGCCCTACAGATACGCAGTATTTT. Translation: CATSPGTGPTDTQYF.

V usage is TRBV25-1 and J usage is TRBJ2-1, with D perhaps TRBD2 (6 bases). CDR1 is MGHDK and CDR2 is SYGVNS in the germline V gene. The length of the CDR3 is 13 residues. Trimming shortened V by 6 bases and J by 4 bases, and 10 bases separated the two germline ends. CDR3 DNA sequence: TGTGCCAGCAGGGCGGGACTGTACAATGAGCAGTTCTTC. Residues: CASRAGLYNEQFF.

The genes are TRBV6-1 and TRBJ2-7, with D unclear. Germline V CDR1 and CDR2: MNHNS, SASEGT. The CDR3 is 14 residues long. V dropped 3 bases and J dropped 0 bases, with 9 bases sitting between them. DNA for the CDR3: TGTGCCAGCAGTGACATGGGCCGCTCCTACGAGCAGTACTTC. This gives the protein CASSDMGRSYEQYF.

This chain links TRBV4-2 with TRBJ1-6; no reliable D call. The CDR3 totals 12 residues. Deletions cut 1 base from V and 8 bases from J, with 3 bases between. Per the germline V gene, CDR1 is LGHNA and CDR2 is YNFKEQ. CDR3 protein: CASSQGDSPLHF. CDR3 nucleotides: TGTGCCAGCAGCCAAGGCGATTCACCCCTCCACTTT.

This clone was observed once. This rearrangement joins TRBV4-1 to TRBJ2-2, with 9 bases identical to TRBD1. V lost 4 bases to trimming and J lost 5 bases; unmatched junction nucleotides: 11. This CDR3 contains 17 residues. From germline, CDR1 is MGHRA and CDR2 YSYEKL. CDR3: CASSPAEGQGRTGELFF. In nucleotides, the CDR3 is TGCGCCAGCAGCCCCGCGGAGGGACAGGGACGTACCGGGGAGCTGTTTTTT.

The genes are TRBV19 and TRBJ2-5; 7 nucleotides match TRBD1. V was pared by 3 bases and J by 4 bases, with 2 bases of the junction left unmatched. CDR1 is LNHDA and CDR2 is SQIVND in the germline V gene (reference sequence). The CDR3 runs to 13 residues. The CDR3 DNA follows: TGTGCCAGTAGTATGACAGGGCGAGAGACCCAGTACTTC. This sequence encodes CASSMTGRETQYF.

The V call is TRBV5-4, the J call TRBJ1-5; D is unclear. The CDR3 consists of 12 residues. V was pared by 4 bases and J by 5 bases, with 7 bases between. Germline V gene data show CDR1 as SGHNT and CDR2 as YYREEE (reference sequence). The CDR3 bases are TGTGCCAGCAGCCTGGGCGATCAGCCCCAGCATTTT. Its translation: CASSLGDQPQHF.

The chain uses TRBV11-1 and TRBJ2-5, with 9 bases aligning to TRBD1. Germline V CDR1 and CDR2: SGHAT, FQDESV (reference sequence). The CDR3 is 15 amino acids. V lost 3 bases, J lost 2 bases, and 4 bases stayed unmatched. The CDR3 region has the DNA TGTGCCAGCAGCTTCAACAGGGGGCGACAAGAGACCCAGTACTTC. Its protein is CASSFNRGRQETQYF.

CDR3 sequence (DNA): TGTGCCTGGAGTCTCAGGATTTATGGCTACACCTTC. Protein product: CAWSLRIYGYTF. This chain joins TRBV30 and TRBJ1-2; D is ambiguous. In germline, CDR1 is GTSNPN, CDR2 SVGIG (reference sequence). The V and J ends lost 2 bases and 5 bases respectively, with 9 bases between them. The CDR3 totals 12 residues.

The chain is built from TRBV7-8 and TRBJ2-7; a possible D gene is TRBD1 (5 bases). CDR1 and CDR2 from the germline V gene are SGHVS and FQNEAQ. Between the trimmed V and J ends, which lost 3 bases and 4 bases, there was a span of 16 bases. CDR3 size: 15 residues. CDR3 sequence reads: CASSLRWGPSYEQYF. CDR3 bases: TGTGCCAGCAGCTTGCGATGGGGCCCTAGTTACGAGCAGTACTTC.

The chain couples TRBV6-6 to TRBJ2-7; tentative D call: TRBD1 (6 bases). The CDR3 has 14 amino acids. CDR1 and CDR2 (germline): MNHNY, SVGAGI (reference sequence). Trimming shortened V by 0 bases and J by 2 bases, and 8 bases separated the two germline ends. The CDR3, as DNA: TGTGCCAGCAGTTACTCGAAGGGGGCCTACGAGCAGTACTTC. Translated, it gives CASSYSKGAYEQYF.

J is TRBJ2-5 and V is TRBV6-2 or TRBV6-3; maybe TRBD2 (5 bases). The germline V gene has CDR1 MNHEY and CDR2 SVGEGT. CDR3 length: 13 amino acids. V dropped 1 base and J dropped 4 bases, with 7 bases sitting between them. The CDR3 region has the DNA TGTGCCAGCAGTTACTGGGCGGGAGAGACCCAGTACTTC. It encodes CASSYWAGETQYF.

This chain's CDR3 is CASSPGTVYGYTF. The DNA for the CDR3 is TGTGCCAGCAGTCCCGGGACAGTCTATGGCTACACCTTC. This chain uses TRBV4-2 with TRBJ1-2; 7 nucleotides align to TRBD1. With V trimmed by 6 bases and J by 4 bases, 5 bases remained unmatched. Germline assignment: CDR1 LGHNA and CDR2 YNFKEQ. The CDR3 is 13 amino acids.